Presented here are 12 T cell receptor beta chains from one specimen sequenced in a study of beta chain features in type 1 diabetes. These receptors' antigens are unknown. Every isolated RNA sample was fully reverse transcribed, so sequencing captured expressed TCRB transcripts. The data were produced by immunoSEQ multiplex PCR, yet TCRdb's version contains in-frame clones alone and is incomplete. In the table there are about 150,000 clones, approximately 8.1% of which are singletons. Whole-study results and caveats: Researchers report that Type 1 diabetes patients had moderately but significantly shorter TCRB CDR3s across all four CD4+ subsets.

Sequenced input: central memory CD4+ T cells from blood. All receptors come from a man between 18 and 29 years old with type 1 diabetes.

The sample holds a few counts of this clone. The chain recombines TRBV28 with TRBJ2-7, with a weak D call TRBD1 (5 bases). This CDR3 comprises 14 residues. The germline CDR1 and CDR2 sequences are MDHEN and SYDVKM. Deletions cut 4 bases from V and 3 bases from J, with 13 bases between. The CDR3 sequence is CASSSQGGGYEQYF. The CDR3 bases are TGTGCCAGCAGTTCTCAGGGTGGCGGCTACGAGCAGTACTTC. The full variable domain, with the rest looked up from reference TRBV28 and TRBJ2-7, is DVKVTQSSRYLVKRTGEKVFLECVQDMDHENMFWYRQDPGLGLRLIYFSYDVKMKEKGDIPEGYSVSREKKERFSLILESASTNQTSMYLCASSSQGGGYEQYFGPGTRLTVT.

This clone was found a few times. The chain joins TRBV7-2 to TRBJ1-5; possible D gene TRBD1, 6 bases. CDR3 length equals 16 residues. Deletions cut 4 bases from V and 5 bases from J, with 18 bases between. Germline CDR1 is SGHTA and CDR2 is FQGNSA. The CDR3: CASSSLGPTGHQPQHF. The CDR3 DNA follows: TGTGCCAGCAGCTCCCTTGGGCCAACAGGGCATCAGCCCCAGCATTTT.

This clone turned up a few times. The V call is TRBV11-2, the J call TRBJ1-4; a possible D gene is TRBD1 (5 bases). CDR1 is SGHAT, CDR2 FQNNGV, per germline. V lost 5 bases and J lost 5, with 15 bases in between. The CDR3 is made up of 15 amino acids. CDR3 coding DNA: TGTGCCAGCAGCCCCTCTCGGGGGTCGAATGAAAAACTGTTTTTT. Translated, it gives CASSPSRGSNEKLFF.

The chain uses TRBV18 and TRBJ1-2, with 8 bases matching TRBD1. This CDR3 has 13 amino acids. The germline CDR1 and CDR2 sequences are KGHSH and LQKENI. With V trimmed by 1 base and J by 6 bases, 1 base remained unmatched. CDR3 sequence (DNA): TGTGCCAGCTCACCACGGGGACAGGATGGCTACACCTTC. Translation: CASSPRGQDGYTF.

This clone has only a few counts. V is TRBV5-4 and J is TRBJ1-2; no firm D call. This CDR3 has 14 amino acids. The V and J ends lost 1 base and 0 bases respectively, with 7 bases between them. Germline-derived CDR1 and CDR2 are SGHNT and YYREEE (reference sequence). This chain's CDR3 is CASSLPQSNYGYTF. The CDR3 nucleotides read TGTGCCAGCAGCTTGCCCCAGTCTAACTATGGCTACACCTTC.

This clone was counted between two and nine times. The chain is built from TRBV6-1 and TRBJ2-3, with TRBD1 matching over 7 bases. The V and J ends lost 0 bases and 2 bases, in that order; junction bases with no gene match: 5. Germline V CDR1 and CDR2: MNHNS, SASEGT. The CDR3 is made up of 16 amino acids. CDR3 DNA: TGTGCCAGCAGTGAAGCGCATGGGACAGTCACAGATACGCAGTATTTT. It is translated as CASSEAHGTVTDTQYF.

Only a few counts were recorded for this clone. The chain couples TRBV7-2 to TRBJ2-5; D is ambiguous. The CDR3 runs to 15 residues. Trimming cost V 1 base and J 5 bases, with 14 bases left between them. Germline V gene sequence: CDR1 SGHTA, CDR2 FQGNSA. CDR3 loop: CASSLDNHRLETQYF. CDR3 sequence (DNA): TGTGCCAGCAGCTTAGACAACCATCGATTGGAGACCCAGTACTTC.

This clone was picked up a small number of times. The chain recombines TRBV9 with TRBJ2-7; the match to TRBD1 covers 9 bases. V was clipped by 3 bases and J by 6 bases; unmatched bases: 7. The CDR3 extends over 14 amino acids. Germline assignment: CDR1 SGDLS and CDR2 YYNGEE. The CDR3 loop is CASSAQGQGGEQYF. CDR3 bases: TGTGCCAGCAGCGCACAGGGACAGGGCGGCGAGCAGTACTTC.

Points on this clone: Possible read error: a much larger clone is one base away. The chain has TRBV6-6 and TRBJ2-7, with TRBD1 as a possible D gene (6 bases). This CDR3 region has 12 residues. The V end was cut by 6 bases, the J end by 5 bases, with 11 bases between. CDR1 is MNHNY and CDR2 is SVGAGI in the germline V gene (reference sequence). The CDR3 sequence is CASSSTGNEQYF. The CDR3, as DNA: TGTGCCAGCAGCTCCACAGGGAACGAGCAGTACTTC.

The chain carries TRBV7-2 and TRBJ1-1; possible D gene TRBD1, 6 bases. Germline V lookup: CDR1 SGHTA, CDR2 FQGNSA. V dropped 4 bases and J dropped 5 bases, with 8 bases sitting between them. CDR3 length: 12 residues. The CDR3 loop is CASSWDTTEAFF. The CDR3 coding sequence is TGTGCCAGCAGCTGGGACACGACTGAAGCTTTCTTT.

The chain links TRBV28 to TRBJ2-7; the match to TRBD2 covers 8 bases. V shed 5 bases, J shed 4 bases, and the junction held 13 bases outside the gene matches. The CDR3 is 16 residues long. Germline-derived CDR1 and CDR2 are MDHEN and SYDVKM. CDR3 coding DNA: TGTGCCAGCAGTACCCCGGGGTCGGGGGGGAAATACGAGCAGTACTTC. Translation: CASSTPGSGGKYEQYF. The full variable domain, its missing parts supplied by reference TRBV28 and TRBJ2-7, is DVKVTQSSRYLVKRTGEKVFLECVQDMDHENMFWYRQDPGLGLRLIYFSYDVKMKEKGDIPEGYSVSREKKERFSLILESASTNQTSMYLCASSTPGSGGKYEQYFGPGTRLTVT.

The V call is TRBV13, the J call TRBJ2-1; 7 bases line up with TRBD2. V shed 5 bases and J 6 bases; nucleotides not matched to a gene: 7. CDR1 and CDR2 from the germline V gene are PRHDT and FYEKMQ (reference sequence). CDR3 size: 14 residues. The CDR3 loop is CASSLWEGRNEQFF. In nucleotides, the CDR3 is TGTGCCAGCAGCCTGTGGGAGGGCCGCAATGAGCAGTTCTTC.